The 31 T cell receptor beta chains below come from one sample, sequenced in a study of T cell repertoires in cytomegalovirus infection. In TCRdb, the reads were re-called with MiXCR into one record per CDR3 protein. The sample has 150,000 to 200,000 distinct CDR3 sequences, around 15% seen once; the top ten hold 20% to 30%. The source material was PBMCs. The source is a human donor in good health (CMV status not recorded). Some clones in this sample may be carry-over from other donors' samples.

This clonotype was observed at least ten times. DNA of the CDR3: TGTGCCAGCAGCTTAGCGGGGACAGCGGAAGCTTTCTTT. Its translation: CASSLAGTAEAFF. This sequence joins TRBV7-9 and TRBJ1-1; 7 positions match TRBD1. The CDR3 covers 13 residues. Germline CDR1 and CDR2: SEHNR and FQNEAQ (reference sequence). V dropped 0 bases and J dropped 8; count of bases not matched to a gene: 3. The full variable domain, rest sourced from reference TRBV7-9 and TRBJ1-1, is DTGVSQNPRHKITKRGQNVTFRCDPISEHNRLYWYRQTLGQGPEFLTYFQNEAQLEKSRLLSDRFSAERPKGSFSTLEIQRTEQGDSAMYLCASSLAGTAEAFFGQGTRLTVV.

J is TRBJ1-6 and V is TRBV20-1, with 9 bases aligning to TRBD1. Germline trimming cut 6 bases from V and 3 bases from J; bases unmatched to any gene: 6. This CDR3 has 15 residues. The germline V gene has CDR1 DFQATT and CDR2 SNEGSKA (reference sequence). The CDR3 DNA reads as TGCAGTGCGCGGACAGGGGATCTCTATAATTCACCCCTCCACTTT. This translates into CSARTGDLYNSPLHF.

The J gene is TRBJ1-2, the V gene TRBV6-1; D gene unclear. Germline V gene data show CDR1 as MNHNS and CDR2 as SASEGT. The germline V and J ends were trimmed by 3 bases and 4 bases, with 9 bases remaining between them. This CDR3 has 13 residues. The CDR3 DNA reads as TGTGCCAGCAGTGAGGTTGGCACCTATGGCTACACCTTC. Protein sequence: CASSEVGTYGYTF.

This clonotype showed up many times. The rearrangement links TRBV7-2 to TRBJ2-3; 10 positions agree with TRBD2. This CDR3 has 16 residues. V trimming: 0 bases; J trimming: 7 bases; junction bases outside the gene matches: 7. Germline lookup yields CDR1 SGHTA and CDR2 FQGNSA. The CDR3 coding sequence is TGTGCCAGCAGCTTAGCGCGGGTAGCGGGGGGCCATACGCAGTATTTT. This sequence encodes CASSLARVAGGHTQYF.

The chain employs TRBV20-1 and TRBJ2-1, with 10 bases lining up with TRBD2. J lost 16 bases, V lost 1 base, and 7 bases had no gene match. Germline CDR1 DFQATT, CDR2 SNEGSKA (reference sequence). The CDR3 is made up of 12 amino acids. CDR3 nucleotides: TGCAGTGCTAGAGGAGCGGGGGGGCCGGTATTCTTC. It is translated as CSARGAGGPVFF.

Many counts were recorded for this clonotype. The chain couples TRBV27 to TRBJ1-2; 7 nucleotides line up with TRBD1. V shed 6 bases, J shed 8 bases, and the junction held 6 bases outside the gene matches. Germline V gene lookup returns CDR1 MNHEY and CDR2 SMNVEV (reference sequence). The CDR3 runs to 12 residues. As DNA, the CDR3 is TGTGCCAGCAGCCGGCAGGGGGGAGGCTACACCTTC. It translates to CASSRQGGGYTF.

This clonotype has a count of ten or more. The chain is built from TRBV6-2 or TRBV6-3 and TRBJ2-5; 8 bases line up with TRBD1. The CDR3 has 15 amino acids. V lost 6 bases and J lost 1; bases outside the gene matches: 7. CDR1 MNHEY and CDR2 SVGEGT come from the germline V gene. The CDR3 DNA is TGTGCCAGCAGGCCCCGACAGGGGTTCCAAGAGACCCAGTACTTC. Translated: CASRPRQGFQETQYF.

This clonotype was seen a few times. V gene TRBV18 combines with J gene TRBJ2-1; the D gene is possibly TRBD2 (6 bases). CDR3 length: 13 amino acids. Trimming left V 3 bases short and J 8 bases short, with 11 bases between. Germline-derived CDR1 and CDR2 are KGHSH and LQKENI. The CDR3 DNA reads as TGTGCCAGCTCACCCGGGAGCGGCTATGAGCAGTTCTTC. Protein product: CASSPGSGYEQFF.

This clonotype occurred many times. The chain uses TRBV7-6 and TRBJ2-3; D not resolved. Trimming pared 5 bases from V and 4 bases from J, leaving 13 bases between. Looked up from germline, CDR1 is SGHVS and CDR2 is FNYEAQ. The CDR3 extends over 14 amino acids. DNA for the CDR3: TGTGCCAGCAGCGACCCGTGGGTGGCAGATACGCAGTATTTT. As protein: CASSDPWVADTQYF. Variable domain in full (rest from reference TRBV7-6 and TRBJ2-3): GAGVSQSPRYKVTKRGQDVALRCDPISGHVSLYWYRQALGQGPEFLTYFNYEAQQDKSGLPNDRFSAERPEGSISTLTIQRTEQRDSAMYRCASSDPWVADTQYFGPGTRLTVL.

The rearrangement uses TRBV5-1 and TRBJ2-3; no definite D call. CDR3 length: 14 residues. Trimming took off 2 bases at V and 5 bases at J, with 12 bases between the two ends. CDR1 and CDR2 (germline): SGHRS, YFSETQ. This CDR3 is CASSLGLPGDTQYF. The CDR3 DNA follows: TGCGCCAGCAGCTTAGGCCTTCCGGGAGATACGCAGTATTTT.

At least ten counts were recorded for this clonotype. V usage is TRBV7-3 and J usage is TRBJ2-7; 9 bases are a match to TRBD1. V lost 0 bases to trimming and J lost 6 bases; unmatched junction nucleotides: 9. Per the germline V gene, CDR1 is SGHTA and CDR2 is FQGTGA. The CDR3 runs to 16 residues. Here the CDR3 reads CASSLTSGTGSGEQYF. The CDR3 nucleotides read TGTGCCAGCAGCTTAACCTCCGGGACAGGGTCTGGCGAGCAGTACTTC. Full variable domain (missing parts from reference TRBV7-3 and TRBJ2-7): GAGVSQTPSNKVTEKGKYVELRCDPISGHTALYWYRQSLGQGPEFLIYFQGTGAADDSGLPNDRFFAVRPEGSVSTLKIQRTERGDSAVYLCASSLTSGTGSGEQYFGPGTRLTVT.

There are a few counts of this clonotype. The chain carries TRBV20-1 and TRBJ1-2, with TRBD1 matching over 7 bases. Germline CDR1 is DFQATT and CDR2 is SNEGSKA (reference sequence). The CDR3 sequence is 17 residues long. The J segment lost 3 bases and the V segment lost 6 bases, leaving 19 bases of the junction unmatched. The CDR3 DNA is TGCAGTGCCAAAATTTCTAGGACAGGCCCATGGGACTATGGCTACACCTTC. Translating it yields CSAKISRTGPWDYGYTF.

The chain recombines TRBV28 with TRBJ2-7; unclear D gene. Deletions cut 8 bases from V and 5 bases from J, with 13 bases between. There are 12 residues in the CDR3. Germline CDR1 MDHEN, CDR2 SYDVKM. The CDR3 DNA is TGTGCCAGCGGAAGTGAGGTCGACGAGCAGTACTTC. The encoded protein is CASGSEVDEQYF.

This chain links TRBV20-1 with TRBJ2-3, with D possibly being TRBD2 (6 bases). In germline, CDR1 is DFQATT, CDR2 SNEGSKA (reference sequence). The CDR3 consists of 14 residues. The germline V and J ends were trimmed by 6 bases and 2 bases, with 15 bases remaining between them. The CDR3 loop reads CSANPGLLTDTQYF. CDR3 coding DNA: TGCAGTGCCAATCCGGGACTCCTCACAGATACGCAGTATTTT.

There are a few counts of this clonotype. The chain is built from TRBV20-1 and TRBJ2-5; D possibly corresponds to TRBD2 (6 bases). V gave up 0 bases and J gave up 2 bases, with 16 bases separating them. The CDR3 spans 16 residues. CDR1 is DFQATT, CDR2 SNEGSKA, per germline (reference sequence). The CDR3, as DNA: TGCAGTGCTAGAGATTTGACTAGACACCTTCAAGAGACCCAGTACTTC. This encodes CSARDLTRHLQETQYF.

The chain is built from TRBV20-1 and TRBJ1-2; D unresolved. Germline CDR1 DFQATT, CDR2 SNEGSKA (reference sequence). Trimming removed 0 bases at V and 0 bases at J, with 11 bases between. This CDR3 has 15 residues. For the CDR3, the DNA is TGCAGTGCTAGAGATCGGCGAGGGCCTAACTATGGCTACACCTTC. It codes for CSARDRRGPNYGYTF.

This clonotype showed up just a few times. The chain is built from TRBV28 and TRBJ2-7, with TRBD1 matching over 7 bases. Germline assignment: CDR1 MDHEN and CDR2 SYDVKM. The CDR3 loop spans 11 amino acids. V trimming: 4 bases; J trimming: 11 bases; junction bases outside the gene matches: 5. The CDR3 loop reads CASSSDRPKYF. The CDR3, as DNA: TGTGCCAGCAGTTCGGACAGGCCGAAGTACTTC.

Turning to this clonotype: The final CDR3 position lacks the conserved phenylalanine or tryptophan, pointing to a likely read error. This rearrangement joins TRBV20-1 to TRBJ2-3; TRBD1 might be the D (5 bases). From germline, CDR1 is DFQATT and CDR2 SNEGSKA (reference sequence). The CDR3 is made up of 12 amino acids. The CDR3 nucleotides are TGCAGTGCAAGGGGAACCACAGATATGCAGTATTTA. Translated, it gives CSARGTTDMQYL.

This clonotype was seen repeatedly, ten times or more. The chain couples TRBV11-2 to TRBJ1-6, with TRBD1 matching 12 bases. The CDR3 is made up of 19 amino acids. From germline, CDR1 is SGHAT and CDR2 FQNNGV. With V trimmed by 5 bases and J by 0 bases, 8 bases remained unmatched. CDR3 sequence reads: CASSPGDRGLSSYNSPLHF. CDR3 coding DNA: TGTGCCAGCAGCCCAGGGGACAGGGGGCTGAGCTCCTATAATTCACCCCTCCACTTT.

This clonotype has ten or more counts. The V call is TRBV7-9, the J call TRBJ2-6; a weak D match, TRBD1 (6 bases). The CDR3 is 18 amino acids. CDR1 and CDR2 from the germline V gene are SEHNR and FQNEAQ (reference sequence). Trimming stripped 5 bases from V and 4 bases from J, with 21 bases between. For the CDR3, the DNA is TGTGCCAGCAGCCCCTCATCCGGGACACTGAGAGGGGCCAACGTCCTGACTTTC. It specifies CASSPSSGTLRGANVLTF.

This clonotype was observed a handful of times. CDR3 sequence reads: CSVATRLKETQYF. The CDR3 nucleotides are TGCAGCGTTGCGACGAGGTTAAAAGAGACCCAGTACTTC. The chain is built from TRBV29-1 and TRBJ2-5; D unresolved. Germline loops: CDR1 SQVTM, CDR2 ANQGSEA. Trimming took off 4 bases at V and 3 bases at J, with 12 bases between the two ends. This CDR3 is 13 amino acids long.

V usage is TRBV6-2 or TRBV6-3 and J usage is TRBJ2-1, with 8 bases fitting TRBD2. Germline trimming cut 8 bases from V and 9 bases from J; bases unmatched to any gene: 12. Germline V gives CDR1 MNHEY, CDR2 SVGEGT. CDR3 length: 14 residues. The CDR3 coding sequence is TGTGCCAGCGCCCCGGGACTAGAACCCCTTGAGCAGTTCTTC. Its protein product is CASAPGLEPLEQFF.

This clonotype was detected a few times. This chain joins TRBV30 and TRBJ2-1; D is uncertain. The CDR3 loop spans 14 amino acids. Germline V gene sequence: CDR1 GTSNPN, CDR2 SVGIG (reference sequence). Trimming left V 5 bases short and J 2 bases short, with 13 bases between. The CDR3 DNA follows: TGTGCCTGGGGGCCCCCCCTGGCCTACAATGAGCAGTTCTTC. This encodes CAWGPPLAYNEQFF. The full variable domain, completed using reference TRBV30 and TRBJ2-1, is SQTIHQWPATLVQPVGSPLSLECTVEGTSNPNLYWYRQAAGRGLQLLFYSVGIGQISSEVPQNLSASRPQDRQFILSSKKLLLSDSGFYLCAWGPPLAYNEQFFGPGTRLTVL.

This clonotype was found many times. The chain carries TRBV12-3 or TRBV12-4 and TRBJ2-3; D is perhaps TRBD1 (6 bases). The CDR3 has 12 amino acids. V was cut by 2 bases and J by 10 bases, with 10 bases left in between. CDR3 coding DNA: TGTGCCAGCAGTTTAAGGGGGAATGCGCAGTATTTT. It yields the protein CASSLRGNAQYF.

J is TRBJ2-6 and V is TRBV7-3; 9 bases are a match to TRBD2. The CDR3 length is 16 residues. CDR1 and CDR2 (germline): SGHTA, FQGTGA. The junction had 3 bases not matched to a gene; V was cut back by 3 bases and J by 3 bases. The DNA of the CDR3 is TGTGCCAGCAGCTTTTCTAGCGGGGTTGGGGCCAACGTCCTGACTTTC. It is translated as CASSFSSGVGANVLTF. The full variable domain, in which reference TRBV7-3 and TRBJ2-6 provide the parts outside the CDR3, is GAGVSQTPSNKVTEKGKYVELRCDPISGHTALYWYRQSLGQGPEFLIYFQGTGAADDSGLPNDRFFAVRPEGSVSTLKIQRTERGDSAVYLCASSFSSGVGANVLTFGAGSRLTVL.

A few counts support this clonotype. The gene calls are TRBV29-1 and TRBJ2-5; D is uncertain. The germline V gene has CDR1 SQVTM and CDR2 ANQGSEA. The CDR3 totals 11 residues. V was pared by 4 bases and J by 5 bases, with 8 bases between. The CDR3 region has the DNA TGCAGCGTTGGCATTGTGGAGACCCAGTACTTC. This translates into CSVGIVETQYF.

This clonotype came up many times. V and J are TRBV7-6 and TRBJ2-5; D is unresolved. CDR1 and CDR2 (germline): SGHVS, FNYEAQ. CDR3 length: 15 residues. Between the trimmed V and J ends, which lost 1 base and 4 bases, there was a span of 13 bases. CDR3 DNA: TGTGCCAGCAGCTTAGGGGTTGCGCTCCTAGAGACCCAGTACTTC. It specifies CASSLGVALLETQYF.

This clonotype was seen a handful of times. This rearrangement joins TRBV19 to TRBJ1-5; perhaps TRBD1 as D (6 bases). V lost 5 bases, J lost 3 bases, and 14 bases lay in between. Looked up from germline, CDR1 is LNHDA and CDR2 is SQIVND (reference sequence). The CDR3 covers 15 residues. CDR3: CASSPWTASNQPQHF. The DNA of the CDR3 is TGTGCCAGTAGTCCTTGGACAGCTTCCAATCAGCCCCAGCATTTT.

This clonotype was observed a few times. This sequence joins TRBV7-9 and TRBJ1-1; the D gene is possibly TRBD1 (5 bases). The CDR3 covers 12 residues. Germline loops: CDR1 SEHNR, CDR2 FQNEAQ (reference sequence). The V end lost 8 bases, the J end lost 7 bases, and 14 bases lay between the germline ends. CDR3 sequence: CASLGADSEAFF. The CDR3 DNA reads as TGTGCCAGCTTAGGGGCCGACAGTGAAGCTTTCTTT. The whole variable domain, filled in from reference TRBV7-9 and TRBJ1-1, reads DTGVSQNPRHKITKRGQNVTFRCDPISEHNRLYWYRQTLGQGPEFLTYFQNEAQLEKSRLLSDRFSAERPKGSFSTLEIQRTEQGDSAMYLCASLGADSEAFFGQGTRLTVV.

This chain uses TRBV11-2 with TRBJ2-7, with D tentatively TRBD1 (6 bases). The germline V and J ends were trimmed by 0 bases and 3 bases, with 12 bases remaining between them. CDR1 SGHAT and CDR2 FQNNGV come from the germline V gene. The CDR3 is 15 amino acids. The CDR3 DNA reads TGTGCCAGCAGCTTAGAGGACAGCACCAGCTACGAGCAGTACTTC. It yields the protein CASSLEDSTSYEQYF.

The table lists this clonotype with many counts. The chain joins TRBV28 to TRBJ2-5; D is perhaps TRBD1 or TRBD2 (6 bases each). The CDR3 covers 14 residues. In germline, CDR1 is MDHEN, CDR2 SYDVKM. The V end lost 6 bases, the J end lost 1 base, and 12 bases lay between the germline ends. The chain's CDR3 is CASRKGGPQETQYF. The CDR3 nucleotides are TGTGCCAGCAGGAAAGGGGGGCCCCAAGAGACCCAGTACTTC.